The clone carrying this TCR beta chain was recorded only once. Recruits, aged about 18 to 89 years, lived in approximately 26 US areas. Using immunoSEQ multiplex PCR, the repertoire was profiled, and TCRdb retains in-frame clones only, with some absent. The data show about 210,000 clones, with more than 70% seen just once and 4.3% held by the top ten. The sample originates from a study of blood T cell repertoires in COVID-19. Germline trimming cut 4 bases from V and 2 bases from J; bases unmatched to any gene: 11. Germline assignment: CDR1 MGHRA and CDR2 YSYEKL. The CDR3 has 16 residues. The genes are TRBV4-1 and TRBJ2-7, with 7 bases matching TRBD1. Sequenced input: PBMCs or T cells enriched from blood (not recorded which). The sequence derives from a young man with acute COVID-19. For the CDR3, the DNA is TGCGCCAGCAGCCTGGCCGGGGACAGAGCAACCTACGAGCAGTACTTC. Protein product: CASSLAGDRATYEQYF.